These 8 T cell receptor beta chains were sequenced from one sample in a study of T cell responses to AZD1222 COVID-19 vaccine. Produced via immunoSEQ multiplex PCR; TCRdb's table is partial and in-frame only. There are 150,000 to 200,000 clones in the sample; 80% to 90% occur only once, and roughly 4% lies in the top ten. Sequencing was performed on peripheral blood, taken 28 days after the second dose of the MenACWY control vaccine. The source of these receptors is an adult who received the MenACWY meningococcal vaccine as a control.

The rearrangement links TRBV19 to TRBJ1-2, with 7 bases fitting TRBD1. The germline CDR1 and CDR2 sequences are LNHDA and SQIVND (reference sequence). CDR3 size: 14 residues. V shed 6 bases and J 2 bases; nucleotides not matched to a gene: 6. The CDR3 nucleotides are TGTGCCAGTAGACAGGGGTCCCCCAACTATGGCTACACCTTC. As protein: CASRQGSPNYGYTF.

This clone came up once. V gene TRBV19 combines with J gene TRBJ1-1; D remains ambiguous. CDR1 and CDR2 from the germline V gene are LNHDA and SQIVND (reference sequence). The CDR3 loop spans 16 amino acids. The germline V and J ends were trimmed by 0 bases and 5 bases, with 16 bases remaining between them. The chain's CDR3 is CASSIEVYGLGTEAFF. CDR3 DNA: TGTGCCAGTAGTATAGAGGTTTACGGGCTCGGGACTGAAGCTTTCTTT.

The chain carries TRBV28 and TRBJ1-1; D unresolved. Germline V lookup: CDR1 MDHEN, CDR2 SYDVKM. V lost 6 bases and J 4 bases, leaving 15 bases between the germline ends. The CDR3 consists of 14 residues. The CDR3 here is CASSQRTASTEAFF. CDR3 DNA: TGTGCCAGCAGCCAAAGAACGGCGAGCACTGAAGCTTTCTTT.

J is TRBJ1-2 and V is TRBV15; maybe TRBD1 (5 bases). The CDR3 sequence is 13 residues long. Trimming took off 4 bases at V and 4 bases at J, with 10 bases between the two ends. Looked up from germline, CDR1 is LNHNV and CDR2 is YYDKDF (reference sequence). CDR3 region: CATSMSGGYGYTF. Here the CDR3 DNA reads TGTGCCACCAGCATGAGCGGGGGCTATGGCTACACCTTC.

This clone was seen once. V usage is TRBV28 and J usage is TRBJ1-6; D is unclear. Germline assignment: CDR1 MDHEN and CDR2 SYDVKM. V was clipped by 3 bases and J by 9 bases, with 6 bases between them. CDR3 length: 12 residues. In DNA, the CDR3 is TGTGCCAGCAGTTTGACGACTTCACCCCTCCACTTT. It is translated as CASSLTTSPLHF.

The chain recombines TRBV19 with TRBJ1-2, with unresolved D. Trimming took 3 bases from V and 8 from J, leaving 22 bases between them. There are 16 residues in the CDR3. Germline V gene data show CDR1 as LNHDA and CDR2 as SQIVND (reference sequence). The CDR3, as DNA: TGTGCCAGTAGTATTGGGTCAGGTTTCCCCTCCTTCGGCTACACCTTC. Its translation: CASSIGSGFPSFGYTF.

The V and J genes are TRBV28 and TRBJ1-1; D is ambiguous. The CDR3 consists of 12 residues. The V end lost 8 bases, the J end lost 4 bases, and 11 bases lay between the germline ends. Germline CDR1 MDHEN, CDR2 SYDVKM. DNA of the CDR3: TGTGCCAGCCCTAATTCTGTCACTGAAGCTTTCTTT. Translated: CASPNSVTEAFF.

The gene calls are TRBV6-1 and TRBJ2-6; D not resolved. V lost 3 bases and J 0 bases, leaving 9 bases between the germline ends. Looked up from germline, CDR1 is MNHNS and CDR2 is SASEGT. The CDR3 runs to 16 residues. The CDR3 loop is CASSDGRNSGANVLTF. The CDR3 region has the DNA TGTGCCAGCAGTGACGGCCGCAACTCTGGGGCCAACGTCCTGACTTTC.